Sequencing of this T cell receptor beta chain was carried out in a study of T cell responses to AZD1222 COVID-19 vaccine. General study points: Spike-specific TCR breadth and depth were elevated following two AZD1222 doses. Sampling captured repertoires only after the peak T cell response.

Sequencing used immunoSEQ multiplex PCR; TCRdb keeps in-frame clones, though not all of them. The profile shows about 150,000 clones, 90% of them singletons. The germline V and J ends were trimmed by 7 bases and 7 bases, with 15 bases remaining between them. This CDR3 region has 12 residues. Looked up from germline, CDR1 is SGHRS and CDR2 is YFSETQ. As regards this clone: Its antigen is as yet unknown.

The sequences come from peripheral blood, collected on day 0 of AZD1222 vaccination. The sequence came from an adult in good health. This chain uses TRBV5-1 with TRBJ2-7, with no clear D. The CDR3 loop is CASSGGVREQYF. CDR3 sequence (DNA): TGCGCCAGCTCGGGTGGGGTTCGGGAGCAGTACTTC. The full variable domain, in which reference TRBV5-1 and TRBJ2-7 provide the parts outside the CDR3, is KAGVTQTPRYLIKTRGQQVTLSCSPISGHRSVSWYQQTPGQGLQFLFEYFSETQRNKGNFPGRFSGRQFSNSRSEMNVSTLELGDSALYLCASSGGVREQYFGPGTRLTVT.